This TCR beta chain was sequenced for a study of blood T cell repertoires in COVID-19 (dated by TCRdb to 2020 to 2022). Broadly, across the study: Samples covering the acute and convalescent phases of COVID-19 were provided by collaborators in the United States, Italy and Spain. Nearly every sample came with metadata listing a de-identified subject ID, COVID-19 status, age in years and sex. The repertoires were released in a freely available public database meant as a resource for research on the immune response to SARS-CoV-2. Where available, HLA class I and class II types were obtained from metadata supplied by the sample provider rather than from assay-based typing. Subjects who had been exposed to COVID-19, were actively infected with it, or had recovered from it provided the deeply sampled blood TCRbeta repertoires that made up the dataset. The samples were drawn from the first 160 participants of the ongoing ImmuneRACE study and from 1,254 subjects provided by 6 global collaborators. The prospective study material was composed of cDNA or gDNA derived from T cells, B-cell-depleted T cells, or PBMCs.

Measured from the cysteine to the phenylalanine, the CDR3 is 12 residues long. The entry retains the CDR3 DNA only, 36 bases that are in frame from base 1. The V end loses 0 bases and the J end loses 8 bases, and a stretch of 5 bases separates them. In the germline V gene, CDR1 corresponds to SGHTA and CDR2 to FQGNSA. TCRbeta CDR3 regions were amplified from genomic DNA using the immunoSEQ Assay, a bias-controlled multiplex PCR. Per the source publication's procedure: Within the assay, amplification of reference gene primers was used to estimate how many nucleated cells each sample contained. To quantify the absolute abundance of each unique TCRbeta CDR3 rearrangement, sequence reads were collapsed and filtered. For each sample, productive Simpson clonality was calculated as the square root of Simpson's diversity index across productive rearrangements. TCRdb limited this immuneACCESS table to in-frame rearrangements with V and J called. A share of clones is missing; checked studies link under half to unresolved V genes, and the rest is unexplained. The V and J calls and clone size were taken over from that table, and D and trimming were inferred from the DNA. This sample gives roughly 80,000 clones in total; approximately 90% of them show up just once. The biggest ten clones account for 1.5% to 2% of the sample.

About this clone: Its target antigen remains unknown. No much larger clone is present one base from it, and per-base qualities are unavailable.

Whole blood was collected in K2EDTA tubes by collaborating institutions according to the institutions' own protocols. Collaborator samples were shipped for TCRbeta analysis as frozen whole blood, isolated PBMCs, or DNA extracted from either sample type. Overall results and qualifications from the work: How much clinical and demographic metadata was included differed by source and by participant, and the metadata was provided uncurated.

What was sequenced was peripheral blood. This clonotype was obtained from a man aged 55 to 70 with acute or convalescent COVID-19. The V and J genes are TRBV7-2 and TRBJ2-1; TRBD2 might be the D gene, on 5 matching bases. The DNA reads TGTGCCAGCAGCTTAGCACTAGATGAGCAGTTCTTC. Translated, this gives CASSLALDEQFF.